This entry describes one T cell receptor (beta chain). Authors' methods: For nucleated cells, counts were estimated from reference gene primer amplification. Profiling relied on immunoSEQ multiplex PCR, and the TCRdb table lists in-frame clones only, not all of them. The D gene and trimming were derived from the DNA, and the V and J assignments and clone size from that table. The repertoire holds some 670,000 clones, with around 90% as singletons. This specimen comes from a study of blood T cell repertoires in COVID-19. At the level of the study: COVID-19 samples from acute and convalescent phases originated in the United States, Italy and Spain. PBMCs, B-cell-depleted T cells, or T cells were the source of the cDNA or gDNA that made up the material.

Trimming shortened V by 2 bases and J by 5 bases, and 10 bases separated the two germline ends. Looked up from germline, CDR1 is SGHAT and CDR2 is FQNNGV. The CDR3 consists of 14 residues. The rearrangement uses TRBV11-2 and TRBJ1-3; weak D call: TRBD1 (5 bases). Sequencing input: peripheral blood. The TCR sequence derives from a woman aged 18-29 years with acute or convalescent COVID-19. The CDR3 sequence is CASSLSRVRNTIYF. The CDR3 DNA reads TGTGCCAGCAGCTTAAGCAGGGTCAGAAACACCATATATTTT. The full variable domain, its missing parts supplied by reference TRBV11-2 and TRBJ1-3, is EAGVAQSPRYKIIEKRQSVAFWCNPISGHATLYWYQQILGQGPKLLIQFQNNGVVDDSQLPKDRFSAERLKGVDSTLKIQPAKLEDSAVYLCASSLSRVRNTIYFGEGSWLTVV.